This record concerns one TCR beta chain sequence. This clone was found a few times. No antigen is known for it. Per-nucleotide qualities are absent, and no much larger clonotype sits a single base away. Collaborating institutions collected whole blood in K2EDTA tubes following their own protocols. For TCRbeta analysis, collaborator samples were shipped as frozen whole blood, as isolated PBMCs, or as DNA extracted from either sample type. This sample stems from a study of blood T cell repertoires in COVID-19 (dated by TCRdb to the early 2020s). A note on the overall study: Samples covering the acute and convalescent phases of COVID-19 were provided by collaborators in the United States, Italy and Spain. The material from the prospective study consisted of cDNA or gDNA derived from T cells, B-cell-depleted T cells, or PBMCs. Deeply sampled blood TCRbeta repertoires from subjects exposed to, actively infected with, or recovered from COVID-19 were included in the dataset. The repertoires were released in a freely available public database intended as a resource for research on the immune response to SARS-CoV-2. The samples were drawn from the first 160 participants of the ongoing ImmuneRACE study and from over 950 subjects provided by 6 global collaborators. The sample metadata nearly always contained a de-identified subject ID, COVID-19 status, age in years and sex. Where available, HLA class I and class II types were taken from metadata supplied by the sample provider and were not determined by assay-based typing. Study-wide findings and limitations: The amount of clinical and demographic metadata varied by source and participant and was provided uncurated.

TCRbeta CDR3 regions were amplified from genomic DNA using the immunoSEQ Assay, a bias-controlled multiplex PCR. The published analysis was carried out like this. The number of nucleated cells in each sample was estimated from the amplification of reference gene primers within the assay. To quantify the absolute abundance of each unique TCRbeta CDR3 rearrangement, sequence reads were collapsed and filtered. For each sample, productive Simpson clonality was calculated by taking the square root of Simpson's diversity index across productive rearrangements. Not all clones reach the TCRdb copy of this immuneACCESS table, which keeps in-frame sequences only. Checked studies attribute under half of the gap to unresolved V genes and leave the rest unexplained. D and trimming were read from the DNA, whereas the V and J calls and clone size are those reported in that table. The sample table records about 400,000 clones; around 89% of these occur just once. Together, the top ten hold over 4% of the sample.

The sample comprised peripheral blood. The clonotype was recovered from a young woman with acute or convalescent COVID-19.

The CDR3: CASTRGGPSTDTQYF. The DNA sequence follows: TGTGCCAGTACACGCGGGGGGCCCAGCACAGATACGCAGTATTTT. The chain employs TRBV19 and TRBJ2-3, with TRBD2 matching 8 junction bases. Trimming leaves V shorter by 7 bases and J shorter by 0 bases, with the junction holding 6 bases beyond the gene matches. The cysteine opens and the phenylalanine closes a CDR3 of 15 amino acids. The only DNA kept is the CDR3, 45 bases in frame from the first base. Taken from the germline V gene (reference sequence), the CDR1 and CDR2 loops are LNHDA and SQIVND.